Included here is one TCR beta chain sequence, with context. The germline V gene encodes CDR1 SQVTM and CDR2 ANQGSEA. Losses at the gene ends were 4 bases for V and 0 bases for J; bases not matched to a gene: 0. The length of the CDR3 is 14 residues. As originally analysed: Counts of nucleated cells, estimated from reference gene primer amplification, were obtained. The protocol was immunoSEQ multiplex PCR, while the TCRdb copy is restricted to in-frame clones and leaves out a portion. V and J calls and clone size are as listed in that table; D and trimming were resolved from the DNA. The sample contains approximately 240,000 clones, 85% of which appear only once. The data stem from a study of blood T cell repertoires in COVID-19. Study-level information: The origin of the acute and convalescent COVID-19 samples was the United States, Italy and Spain. Nucleic acid was either cDNA or gDNA, and it came from T cells, B-cell-depleted T cells, or PBMCs.

The material sequenced was peripheral blood. This sequence originates from a woman aged 55 to 70 with active or convalescent COVID-19. This sequence joins TRBV29-1 and TRBJ1-4, with 9 bases fitting TRBD1. In DNA, the CDR3 is TGCAGCGTTGGACAGGGGGCAACTAATGAAAAACTGTTTTTT. Translated: CSVGQGATNEKLFF.